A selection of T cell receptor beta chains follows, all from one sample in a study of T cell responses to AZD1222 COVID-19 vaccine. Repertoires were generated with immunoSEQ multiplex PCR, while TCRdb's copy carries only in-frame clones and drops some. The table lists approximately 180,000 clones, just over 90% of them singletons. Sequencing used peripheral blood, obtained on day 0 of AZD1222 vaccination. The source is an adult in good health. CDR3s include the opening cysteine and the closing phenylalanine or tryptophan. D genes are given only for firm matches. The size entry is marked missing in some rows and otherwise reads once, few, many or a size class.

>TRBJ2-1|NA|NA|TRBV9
CASSVVPLGDSYNEQFF
TGTGCCAGCAGCGTAGTTCCTCTGGGAGATTCCTACAATGAGCAGTTCTTC
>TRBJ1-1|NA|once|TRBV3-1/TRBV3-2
CASSGLGGNTEAFF
TGTGCCAGCAGCGGACTGGGGGGGAACACTGAAGCTTTCTTT
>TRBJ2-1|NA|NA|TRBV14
CASSQLGLYNEQFF
TGTGCCAGCAGCCAACTCGGACTTTACAATGAGCAGTTCTTC
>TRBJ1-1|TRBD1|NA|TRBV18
CASSPGGGGNTEAFF
TGTGCCAGCTCACCAGGTGGAGGGGGCAACACTGAAGCTTTCTTT
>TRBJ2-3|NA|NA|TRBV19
CASSIFADTQYF
TGTGCCAGTAGTATATTCGCCGATACGCAGTATTTT
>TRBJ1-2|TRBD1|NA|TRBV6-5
CASSLDREGYTF
TGTGCCAGCAGTCTCGACAGGGAAGGCTACACCTTC
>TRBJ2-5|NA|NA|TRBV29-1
CSVEGGDGIQETQYF
TGCAGCGTTGAAGGAGGCGACGGTATCCAAGAGACCCAGTACTTC
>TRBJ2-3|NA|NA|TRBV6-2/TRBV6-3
CASSYVGAGTDTQYF
TGTGCCAGCAGTTACGTCGGCGCGGGCACAGATACGCAGTATTTT
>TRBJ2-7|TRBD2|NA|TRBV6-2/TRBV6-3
CASSTGTSGRTARFEQYF
TGTGCCAGCAGTACTGGGACTAGCGGGAGGACCGCCCGTTTCGAGCAGTACTTC
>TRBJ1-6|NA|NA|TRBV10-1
CASSSGNSPLHF
TGCGCCAGCAGCAGCGGGAATTCACCCCTCCACTTT
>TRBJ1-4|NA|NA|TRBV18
CASSPTGNEKLFF
TGTGCCAGCTCACCCACGGGTAATGAAAAACTGTTTTTT
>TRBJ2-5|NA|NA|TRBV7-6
CASSPGAGFQETQYF
TGTGCCAGCAGCCCCGGGGCAGGTTTCCAAGAGACCCAGTACTTC
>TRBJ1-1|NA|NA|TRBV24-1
CATSGAMNTEAFF
TGTGCCACCAGTGGGGCCATGAACACTGAAGCTTTCTTT
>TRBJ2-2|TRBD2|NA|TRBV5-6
CASRPGGGRTNTGELFF
TGTGCCAGCCGCCCGGGGGGGGGACGCACGAACACCGGGGAGCTGTTTTTT
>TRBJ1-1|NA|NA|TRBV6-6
CASSSPPGYPEAFF
TGTGCCAGCAGTTCACCTCCAGGGTATCCTGAAGCTTTCTTT
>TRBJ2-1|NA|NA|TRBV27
CASSFSPRNEQFF
TGTGCCAGCAGTTTTTCTCCACGCAATGAGCAGTTCTTC
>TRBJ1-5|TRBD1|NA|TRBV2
CASSADRVGQPQHF
TGTGCCAGCAGTGCCGACAGGGTAGGTCAGCCCCAGCATTTT
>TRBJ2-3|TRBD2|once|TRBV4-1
CASSPLGREGRDTQYF
TGCGCCAGCAGCCCCCTGGGACGGGAGGGCCGCGATACGCAGTATTTT
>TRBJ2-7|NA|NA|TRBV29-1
CSVEEMGRGLNYEQYF
TGCAGCGTTGAGGAAATGGGCCGGGGGCTTAACTACGAGCAGTACTTC
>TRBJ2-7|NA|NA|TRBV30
CAWRPGASYEQYF
TGTGCCTGGAGGCCGGGAGCCTCGTACGAGCAGTACTTC
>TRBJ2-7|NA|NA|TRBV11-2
CASSLRDEQYF
TGTGCCAGCAGCTTAAGGGACGAGCAGTACTTC
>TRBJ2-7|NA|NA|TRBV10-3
CAISESGWVYEQYF
TGTGCCATCAGTGAGAGCGGGTGGGTTTACGAGCAGTACTTC
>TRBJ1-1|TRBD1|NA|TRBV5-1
CASSLAGDRAHTEAFF
TGCGCCAGCAGCTTGGCCGGGGACAGAGCCCACACTGAAGCTTTCTTT